The 5 T cell receptor beta chains given below trace back to one sample, sequenced in a study of spatial heterogeneity in lung cancer. Sample time point: sample taken at primary tumor resection. From tumor, nontumor lung or frozen PBMC, whole RNA was taken unsorted for sequencing. Via MiXCR, TCRdb re-called the 5' RACE reads, giving one row per CDR3 protein. Of thousands of distinct CDR3 sequences in the sample, roughly 18% are singletons; the top ten hold approximately 20%. This specimen was normal lung tissue next to the tumor, taken at surgery. The receptor set was obtained from a male donor with early-stage non-small cell lung cancer.

With respect to this clonotype: This beta chain turned up in a library designed for alpha chains; as an off-target read, its abundance says little. V is TRBV10-3 and J is TRBJ2-1; maybe TRBD1 (6 bases). This CDR3 has 14 residues. The V gene's germline CDR1 is ENHRY and CDR2 SYGVKD. Trimming took 6 bases from V and 5 from J, leaving 14 bases between them. CDR3 DNA: TGTGCCATCAGGCAGGGGCCGAGGGACAATGAGCAGTTCTTC. Encoded protein: CAIRQGPRDNEQFF.

This clonotype is labeled as medium-sized. Because the library targeted alpha chains, this beta chain is an off-target read whose size means little. The chain is built from TRBV28 and TRBJ2-1, with a possible D match to TRBD1 (6 bases). Germline CDR1 MDHEN, CDR2 SYDVKM. The germline V and J ends were trimmed by 6 bases and 12 bases, with 21 bases remaining between them. This CDR3 is 14 amino acids long. The CDR3 spells CASRVPGTQPGQFF. The CDR3 bases are TGTGCCAGCAGAGTACCGGGGACACAACCCGGGCAGTTCTTC.

In regard to this clonotype: The library was designed around alpha chains, so this beta chain is a stray read whose abundance carries little weight. The genes are TRBV27 and TRBJ1-5; D is unclear. CDR3 length: 14 residues. Germline loops: CDR1 MNHEY, CDR2 SMNVEV (reference sequence). Trimming cost V 6 bases and J 1 base, with 10 bases left between them. The chain's CDR3 is CASSHVGSNQPQHF. DNA of the CDR3: TGTGCCAGCAGCCACGTCGGCAGCAATCAGCCCCAGCATTTT.

This clonotype was seen many times. The size of this beta chain means little, since it is a stray read in a library made for alpha chains. The chain employs TRBV18 and TRBJ2-7; D call uncertain. Per the germline V gene, CDR1 is KGHSH and CDR2 is LQKENI. Between the trimmed V and J ends, which lost 6 bases and 0 bases, there was a span of 15 bases. The CDR3 has 15 residues. The CDR3: CASSPRGPSSYEQYV. In DNA form, the CDR3 reads TGTGCCAGCTCTCCGAGAGGACCCAGCTCCTACGAGCAGTACGTC.

This clonotype counts as medium-sized (0.01 to 0.1%). A library made for alpha chains picked up this beta chain off target, so its size means little. The chain recombines TRBV5-1 with TRBJ1-1; 7 bases match TRBD1. The V gene end was trimmed by 4 bases and the J gene end by 0 bases; junction bases not matched to a gene: 3. Germline lookup yields CDR1 SGHRS and CDR2 YFSETQ. The CDR3 runs to 14 residues. For the CDR3, the DNA is TGCGCCAGCAGCGCGGGGACAGTGAACACTGAAGCTTTCTTT. Its protein is CASSAGTVNTEAFF.